The rows below give T cell receptor beta chains drawn from one sample of a study of technical replicates of blood from several donors. TCRdb's copy holds only in-frame clones and misses some; the assay was immunoSEQ multiplex PCR. The sample shows about 85,000 clones, just under 95% of them seen only once. The material sequenced was T cells isolated from PBMCs. Receptors originate from a human donor in good health. Both conserved end residues are part of each CDR3.

CDR3,J,V
CASSLLGPRGAFF,TRBJ1-1,TRBV27
CASRQGASSNQPQHF,TRBJ1-5,TRBV27
CSVWWRTGTDEQFF,TRBJ2-1,TRBV29-1
CASSLRGALSPGLAGEQYF,TRBJ2-7,TRBV4-1
CASHAGNYGYTF,TRBJ1-2,TRBV6-5
CASSSQDLDGYTF,TRBJ1-2,TRBV5-1
CASSQGGAQPQHF,TRBJ1-5,TRBV10-2
CASSSGTGYVEAFF,TRBJ1-1,TRBV2
CASSLVPNTEAFF,TRBJ1-1,TRBV5-6
CASSLNRGGETQYF,TRBJ2-5,TRBV7-2
CASSDGRIEAFF,TRBJ1-1,TRBV7-9
CASSFEMGLVAPRQFF,TRBJ2-1,TRBV28
CASSAEGPYEQYF,TRBJ2-7,TRBV2
CASSQESTSGGRSHEQYF,TRBJ2-7,TRBV4-1
CASSPGGQLQETQYF,TRBJ2-5,TRBV11-2
CASSPTPADTQYF,TRBJ2-3,TRBV18
CASSTYTGTRFHEQYF,TRBJ2-7,TRBV11-2
CASSLPTGTGGGNTIYF,TRBJ1-3,TRBV5-1
CASTITGLERDYEQYF,TRBJ2-7,TRBV7-9
CSVYIALYEQYF,TRBJ2-7,TRBV29-1
CASTIAGAGNEQFF,TRBJ2-1,TRBV25-1
CASSYLRDRGLRGNNEQFF,TRBJ2-1,TRBV7-9
CAISPQGNTADTQYF,TRBJ2-3,TRBV4-2
CASSLATSGVYETQYF,TRBJ2-5,TRBV7-8
CASSQPGSNQPQHF,TRBJ1-5,TRBV4-1
CASTEDRVNQPQHF,TRBJ1-5,TRBV5-8
CASSVSQDTDPTEAFF,TRBJ1-1,TRBV9
CASSSGRGQGNGYTF,TRBJ1-2,TRBV7-9
CASSAAGTRVDEQFF,TRBJ2-1,TRBV7-2
CATSRDSEQYF,TRBJ2-7,TRBV15
CASSSRTGSTYGYTF,TRBJ1-2,TRBV6-5
CASSLGNRVEDTEAFF,TRBJ1-1,TRBV7-9
CASRGQGRNEQFF,TRBJ2-1,TRBV19
CASSTGGPFYEQYF,TRBJ2-7,TRBV28
CASHPGTGYNEQFF,TRBJ2-1,TRBV9
CASSFGRGFYEQYF,TRBJ2-7,TRBV28
CATTPQDRNYGYTF,TRBJ1-2,TRBV6-1
CASSSPGSTDTQYF,TRBJ2-3,TRBV11-3
CASSRTGPYEQYF,TRBJ2-7,TRBV5-4
CASSPTSGSSYEQYF,TRBJ2-7,TRBV14
CASSVSMTSFTEQFF,TRBJ2-1,TRBV9
CASSQRDRGLYGYTF,TRBJ1-2,TRBV4-1
CASRGPGQGRRYNTEAFF,TRBJ1-1,TRBV28
CASSLEWGGTEAFF,TRBJ1-1,TRBV7-9
CASRDTGDAGNTIYF,TRBJ1-3,TRBV6-1
CASSEPGSPHEQYF,TRBJ2-7,TRBV2
CASTHTGNYGYTF,TRBJ1-2,TRBV5-1
CASSILAGGGTDTQYF,TRBJ2-3,TRBV27
CASSLAVGEGTDTQYF,TRBJ2-3,TRBV5-1
CASSDTRGNYGYTF,TRBJ1-2,TRBV6-1
CASSRAGRYDTQYF,TRBJ2-3,TRBV27
CASSVGRLMGEQFF,TRBJ2-1,TRBV9
CASSRRQGPEGEQYF,TRBJ2-7,TRBV7-9
CASSLAFGFTETQYF,TRBJ2-5,TRBV7-9